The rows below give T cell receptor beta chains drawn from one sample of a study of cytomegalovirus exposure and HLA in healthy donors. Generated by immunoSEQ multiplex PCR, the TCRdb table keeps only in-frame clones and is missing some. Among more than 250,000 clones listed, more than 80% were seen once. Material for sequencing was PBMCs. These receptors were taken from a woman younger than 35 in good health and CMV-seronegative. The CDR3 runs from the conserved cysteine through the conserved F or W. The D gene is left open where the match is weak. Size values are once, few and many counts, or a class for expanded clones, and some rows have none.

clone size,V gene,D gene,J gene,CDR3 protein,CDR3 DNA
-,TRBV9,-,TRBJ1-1,CASSTGHRTSGTEAFF,TGTGCCAGCAGTACGGGTCACAGAACTTCGGGGACTGAAGCTTTCTTT
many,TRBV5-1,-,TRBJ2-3,CASSLDGAHTDTQYF,TGCGCCAGCAGCTTGGATGGGGCACACACAGATACGCAGTATTTT
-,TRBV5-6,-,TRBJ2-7,CASSPGISYEQYF,TGTGCCAGCAGTCCCGGGATTTCCTACGAGCAGTACTTC
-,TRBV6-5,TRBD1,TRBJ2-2,CASNKGATGELFF,TGTGCCAGCAACAAGGGGGCAACCGGGGAGCTGTTTTTT
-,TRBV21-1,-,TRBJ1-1,CASSTRQGDTEAFF,TGTGCCAGCAGCACAAGACAGGGAGACACTGAAGCTTTCTTT
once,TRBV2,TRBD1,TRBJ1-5,CASSDGQGYQPQHF,TGTGCCAGCAGTGACGGACAGGGATATCAGCCCCAGCATTTT
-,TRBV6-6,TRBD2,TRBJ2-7,CASSPGLAGGPHEQYF,TGTGCCAGCAGTCCCGGACTAGCGGGAGGGCCCCACGAGCAGTACTTC
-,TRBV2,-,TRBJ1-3,CAGSGGASGNTIYF,TGTGCCGGCAGCGGGGGGGCATCTGGAAACACCATATATTTT
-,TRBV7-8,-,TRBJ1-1,CASSFQGSGNTEAFF,TGTGCCAGCAGCTTCCAGGGTAGTGGGAACACTGAAGCTTTCTTT
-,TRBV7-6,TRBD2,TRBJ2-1,CASSWGTSGRAANEQFF,TGTGCCAGCAGCTGGGGGACTAGCGGGAGGGCCGCGAATGAGCAGTTCTTC
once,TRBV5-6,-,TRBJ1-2,CASSLGGQLAGGYTF,TGTGCCAGCAGCTTGGGCGGGCAGCTGGCTGGTGGCTACACCTTC
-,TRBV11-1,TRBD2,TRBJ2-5,CASRREGQETQYF,TGTGCCAGCCGTAGGGAGGGCCAGGAGACCCAGTACTTC
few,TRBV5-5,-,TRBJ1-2,CASSLDGQFYGYTF,TGTGCCAGCAGCTTGGACGGACAATTCTATGGCTACACCTTC
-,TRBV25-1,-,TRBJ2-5,CASSDLRGQETQYF,TGTGCCAGCAGTGACCTTCGGGGGCAAGAGACCCAGTACTTC
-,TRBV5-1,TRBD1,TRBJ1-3,CASSLGTAGNTIYF,TGCGCCAGCAGCCTCGGGACAGCTGGAAACACCATATATTTT
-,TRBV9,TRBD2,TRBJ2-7,CASSVGGGRVGEQYF,TGTGCCAGCAGCGTAGGTGGAGGGAGGGTCGGCGAGCAGTACTTC
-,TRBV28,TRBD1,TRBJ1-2,CASSPPPGQGRVSGYTF,TGTGCCAGCAGTCCCCCCCCGGGACAGGGTAGGGTAAGCGGCTACACCTTC
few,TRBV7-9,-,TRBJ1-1,CASSLIQGAKTEAFF,TGTGCCAGCAGCTTAATACAGGGTGCTAAAACTGAAGCTTTCTTT
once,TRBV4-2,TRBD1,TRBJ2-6,CASSLNPTGSGANVLTF,TGTGCCAGCAGCCTTAATCCGACAGGGTCTGGGGCCAACGTCCTGACTTTC
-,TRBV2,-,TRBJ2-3,CASSRDKNTDTQYF,TGTGCCAGCAGTCGGGACAAGAACACAGATACGCAGTATTTT
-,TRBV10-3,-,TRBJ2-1,CAISDPQPTRDRSYNEQFF,TGTGCCATCAGTGACCCTCAACCTACTAGAGACCGGAGCTACAATGAGCAGTTCTTC
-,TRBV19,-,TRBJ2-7,CASSIDAAGVTYEQYF,TGTGCCAGTAGTATAGATGCGGCAGGGGTAACCTACGAGCAGTACTTC
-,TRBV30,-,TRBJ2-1,CAWAGQPNEQFF,TGTGCCTGGGCGGGACAGCCCAATGAGCAGTTCTTC
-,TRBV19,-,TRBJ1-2,CASSPATDYGYTF,TGTGCCAGTAGCCCCGCGACAGACTATGGCTACACCTTC
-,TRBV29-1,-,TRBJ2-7,CSVAVTRVRYEQYF,TGCAGCGTCGCCGTCACCCGAGTCCGCTACGAGCAGTACTTC
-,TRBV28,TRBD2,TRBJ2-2,CASSLEGRGTGELFF,TGTGCCAGCAGTTTAGAGGGGAGGGGCACCGGGGAGCTGTTTTTT
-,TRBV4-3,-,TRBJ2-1,CASSQDGLPASPPYNEQFF,TGCGCCAGCAGCCAAGATGGACTCCCTGCTAGTCCCCCCTACAATGAGCAGTTCTTC
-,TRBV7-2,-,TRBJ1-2,CASSFQGSYGYTF,TGTGCCAGCAGCTTTCAGGGAAGCTATGGCTACACCTTC
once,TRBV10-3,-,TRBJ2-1,CAISDPGGANEQFF,TGTGCCATCAGTGACCCTGGGGGGGCCAATGAGCAGTTCTTC
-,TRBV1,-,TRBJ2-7,CTSSQEGGIYEQYF,TGCACCAGCAGCCAAGAGGGGGGGATCTACGAGCAGTACTTC
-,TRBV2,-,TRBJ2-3,CASRGTLATSTDTQYF,TGTGCCAGCAGGGGAACCTTAGCGACAAGCACAGATACGCAGTATTTT
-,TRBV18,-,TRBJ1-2,CASSPPGDPNYGYTF,TGTGCCAGCTCACCCCCCGGAGATCCTAACTATGGCTACACCTTC
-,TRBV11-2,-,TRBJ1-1,CASSPRVGGGTEAFF,TGTGCCAGCAGCCCTCGGGTCGGCGGGGGGACTGAAGCTTTCTTT
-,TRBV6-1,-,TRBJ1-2,CASSVQGHYGYTF,TGTGCCAGCAGTGTACAGGGTCACTATGGCTACACCTTC
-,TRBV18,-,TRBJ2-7,CASSQPRSSYEQYF,TGTGCCAGCTCACAACCCCGCAGCTCCTACGAGCAGTACTTC
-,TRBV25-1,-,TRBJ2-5,CASTGLNQETQYF,TGTGCCAGCACCGGACTGAACCAAGAGACCCAGTACTTC